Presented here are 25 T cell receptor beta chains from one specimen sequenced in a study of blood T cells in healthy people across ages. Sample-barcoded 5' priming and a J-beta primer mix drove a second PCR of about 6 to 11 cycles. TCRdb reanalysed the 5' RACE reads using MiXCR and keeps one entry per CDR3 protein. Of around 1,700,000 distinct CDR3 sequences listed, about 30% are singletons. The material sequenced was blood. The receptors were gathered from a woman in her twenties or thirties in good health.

CDR3 in DNA: TGCAGTGCCGTTATTACGGGAGTAGAGGAGACCCAGTACTTC. Translated: CSAVITGVEETQYF. The chain is built from TRBV20-1 and TRBJ2-5; weak D call: TRBD2 (6 bases). Germline CDR1 is DFQATT and CDR2 is SNEGSKA (reference sequence). V was clipped by 6 bases and J by 5 bases, with 19 bases between them. The CDR3 is made up of 14 amino acids.

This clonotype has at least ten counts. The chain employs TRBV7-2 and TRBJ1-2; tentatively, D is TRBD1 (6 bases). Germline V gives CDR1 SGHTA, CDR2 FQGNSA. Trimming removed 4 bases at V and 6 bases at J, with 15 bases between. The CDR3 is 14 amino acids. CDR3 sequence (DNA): TGTGCCAGCAGCTATTCTACAGGGTCGGATGGCTACACCTTC. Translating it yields CASSYSTGSDGYTF.

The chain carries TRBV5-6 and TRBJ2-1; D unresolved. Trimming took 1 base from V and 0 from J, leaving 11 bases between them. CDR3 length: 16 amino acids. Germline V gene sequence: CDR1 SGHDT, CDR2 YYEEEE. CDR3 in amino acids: CASSLYTFLSYNEQFF. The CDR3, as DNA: TGTGCCAGCAGCTTGTACACCTTCCTCTCCTACAATGAGCAGTTCTTC.

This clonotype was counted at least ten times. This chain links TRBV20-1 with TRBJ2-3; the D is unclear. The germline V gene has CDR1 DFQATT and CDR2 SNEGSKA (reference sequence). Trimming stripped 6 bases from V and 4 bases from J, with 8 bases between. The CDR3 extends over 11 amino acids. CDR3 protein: CSAPTPDTQYF. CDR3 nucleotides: TGCAGTGCCCCTACCCCAGATACGCAGTATTTT.

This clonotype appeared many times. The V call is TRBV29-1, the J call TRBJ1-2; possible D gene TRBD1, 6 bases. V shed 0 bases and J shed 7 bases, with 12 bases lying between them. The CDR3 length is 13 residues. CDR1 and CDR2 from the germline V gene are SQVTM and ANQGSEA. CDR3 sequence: CSVEEGGPSGYTF. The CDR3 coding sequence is TGCAGCGTTGAAGAAGGGGGTCCGAGTGGCTACACCTTC. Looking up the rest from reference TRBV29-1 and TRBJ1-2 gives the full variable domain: SAVISQKPSRDICQRGTSLTIQCQVDSQVTMMFWYRQQPGQSLTLIATANQGSEATYESGFVIDKFPISRPNLTFSTLTVSNMSPEDSSIYLCSVEEGGPSGYTFGSGTRLTVV.

The DNA of the CDR3 is TGCGCCAGCAGCTTGGAGGGGACCCTGAGTGGGACCCAGTACTTC. Protein: CASSLEGTLSGTQYF. V gene TRBV5-1 combines with J gene TRBJ2-5; the D call may be TRBD1 or TRBD2 (5 bases each). The ends were cut back, 0 bases at V and 7 bases at J, with 16 bases in the middle. Germline CDR1 is SGHRS and CDR2 is YFSETQ. CDR3 length: 15 residues.

For the CDR3, the DNA is TGTGCCACCGCCCCGGTCCGGGCCCTTGGGGCTTTCTTT. Amino acids: CATAPVRALGAFF. The chain carries TRBV15 and TRBJ1-1; D remains ambiguous. V gave up 8 bases and J gave up 11 bases, with 21 bases separating them. The CDR3 sequence is 13 residues long. The germline V gene has CDR1 LNHNV and CDR2 YYDKDF (reference sequence).

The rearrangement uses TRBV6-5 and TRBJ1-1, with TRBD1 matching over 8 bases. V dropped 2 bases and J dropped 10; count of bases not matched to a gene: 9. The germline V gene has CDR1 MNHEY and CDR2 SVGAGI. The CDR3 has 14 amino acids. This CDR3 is CASSYRDRGPRAFF. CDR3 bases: TGTGCCAGCAGTTACCGAGACAGGGGTCCTAGAGCTTTCTTT.

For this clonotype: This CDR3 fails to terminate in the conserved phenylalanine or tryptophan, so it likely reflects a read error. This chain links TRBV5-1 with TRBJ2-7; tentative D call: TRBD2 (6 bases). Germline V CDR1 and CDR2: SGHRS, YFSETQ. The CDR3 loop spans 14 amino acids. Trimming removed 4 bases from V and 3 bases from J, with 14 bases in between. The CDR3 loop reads CASSRTEGNYEQYC. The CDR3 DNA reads TGCGCCAGCAGCCGCACGGAGGGGAACTACGAGCAGTACTGC.

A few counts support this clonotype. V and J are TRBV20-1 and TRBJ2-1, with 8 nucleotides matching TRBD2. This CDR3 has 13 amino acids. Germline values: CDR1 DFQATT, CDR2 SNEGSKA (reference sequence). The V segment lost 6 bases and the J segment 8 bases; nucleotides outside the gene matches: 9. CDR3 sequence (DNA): TGCAGTGCCACGGGACTAGAGGACTATGAGCAGTTCTTC. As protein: CSATGLEDYEQFF.

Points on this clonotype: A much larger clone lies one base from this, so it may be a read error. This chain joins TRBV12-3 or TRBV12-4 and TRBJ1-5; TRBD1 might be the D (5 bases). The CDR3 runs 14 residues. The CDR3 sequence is CASTRDRNNQLQHF. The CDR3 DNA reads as TGTGCCAGCACCCGGGACCGAAATAATCAGCTCCAGCATTTT.

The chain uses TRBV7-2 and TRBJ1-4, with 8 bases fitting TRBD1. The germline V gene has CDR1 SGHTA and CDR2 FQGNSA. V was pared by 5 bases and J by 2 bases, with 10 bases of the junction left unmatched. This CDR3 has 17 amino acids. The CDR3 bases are TGTGCCAGCAGCCCCAGGACAGGGAGAGGGACTAATGAAAAACTGTTTTTT. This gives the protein CASSPRTGRGTNEKLFF.

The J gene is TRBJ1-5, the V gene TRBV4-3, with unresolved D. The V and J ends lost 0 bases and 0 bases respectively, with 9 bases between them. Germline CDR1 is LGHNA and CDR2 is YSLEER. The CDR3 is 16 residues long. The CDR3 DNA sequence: TGCGCCAGCAGCCAAGATCTAACCCGTAGCAATCAGCCCCAGCATTTT. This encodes CASSQDLTRSNQPQHF.

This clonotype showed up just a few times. As DNA, the CDR3 is TGTGCCAGCACGCCGGGGACAGGTGGAGGAGATACGCAGTATTTT. Translation gives CASTPGTGGGDTQYF. V usage is TRBV9 and J usage is TRBJ2-3; 8 bases line up with TRBD1. The CDR3 length is 15 residues. The junction had 11 bases not matched to a gene; V was cut back by 6 bases and J by 5 bases. CDR1 and CDR2 from the germline V gene are SGDLS and YYNGEE.

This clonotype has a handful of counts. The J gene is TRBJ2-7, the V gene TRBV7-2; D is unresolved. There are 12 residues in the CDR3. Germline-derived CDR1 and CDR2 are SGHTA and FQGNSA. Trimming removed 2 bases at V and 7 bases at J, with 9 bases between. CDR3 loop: CASSLMPGEQYF. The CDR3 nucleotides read TGTGCCAGCAGCTTAATGCCGGGTGAGCAGTACTTC.

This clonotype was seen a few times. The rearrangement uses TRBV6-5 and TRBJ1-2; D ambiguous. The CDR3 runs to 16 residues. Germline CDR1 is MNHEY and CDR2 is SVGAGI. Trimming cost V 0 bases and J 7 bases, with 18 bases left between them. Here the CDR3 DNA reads TGTGCCAGCAGTTACTCAGGTGGAGGAGGAGGTTCTGGCTACACCTTC. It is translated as CASSYSGGGGGSGYTF.

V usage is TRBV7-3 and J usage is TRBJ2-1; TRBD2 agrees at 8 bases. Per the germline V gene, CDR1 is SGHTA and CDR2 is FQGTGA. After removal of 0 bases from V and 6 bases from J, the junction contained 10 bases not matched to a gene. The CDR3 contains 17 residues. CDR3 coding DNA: TGTGCCAGCAGCTTAACTAGCGGGGAAGGACCTTCCAATGAGCAGTTCTTC. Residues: CASSLTSGEGPSNEQFF.

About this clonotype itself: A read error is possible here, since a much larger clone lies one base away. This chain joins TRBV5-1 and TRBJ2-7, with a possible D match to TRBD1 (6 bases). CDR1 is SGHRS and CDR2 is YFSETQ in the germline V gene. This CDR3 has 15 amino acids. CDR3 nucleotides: TGCGTCAGCAGCTTGTGGACAGATAGCTCCTACGAGCAGTACTTC. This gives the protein CVSSLWTDSSYEQYF.

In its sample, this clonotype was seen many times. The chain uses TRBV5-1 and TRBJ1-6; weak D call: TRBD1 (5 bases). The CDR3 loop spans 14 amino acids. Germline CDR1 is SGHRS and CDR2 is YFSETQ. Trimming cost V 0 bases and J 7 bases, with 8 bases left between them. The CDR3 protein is CASSLDGGNSPLHF. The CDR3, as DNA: TGCGCCAGCAGCTTGGATGGGGGGAATTCACCCCTCCACTTT.

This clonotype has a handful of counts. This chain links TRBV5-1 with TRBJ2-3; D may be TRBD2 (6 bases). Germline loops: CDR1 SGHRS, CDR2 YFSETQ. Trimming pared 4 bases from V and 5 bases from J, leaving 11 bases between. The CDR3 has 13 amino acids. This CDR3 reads CASSRRRGDTQYF. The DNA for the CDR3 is TGCGCCAGCAGCCGGCGGAGGGGAGATACGCAGTATTTT.

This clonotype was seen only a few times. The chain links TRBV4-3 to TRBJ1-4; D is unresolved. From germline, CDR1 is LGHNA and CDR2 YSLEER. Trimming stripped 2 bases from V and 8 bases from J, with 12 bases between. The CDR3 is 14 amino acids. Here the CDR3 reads CASSQRALGEKLFF. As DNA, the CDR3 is TGCGCCAGCAGCCAAAGGGCATTAGGAGAAAAACTGTTTTTT.

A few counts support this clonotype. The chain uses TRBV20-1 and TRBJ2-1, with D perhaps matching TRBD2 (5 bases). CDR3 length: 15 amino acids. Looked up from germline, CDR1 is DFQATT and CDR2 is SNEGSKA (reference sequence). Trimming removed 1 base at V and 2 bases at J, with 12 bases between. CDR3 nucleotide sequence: TGCAGTGCTAGAGGGGGAACTAGGGCCTACAATGAGCAGTTCTTC. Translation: CSARGGTRAYNEQFF.

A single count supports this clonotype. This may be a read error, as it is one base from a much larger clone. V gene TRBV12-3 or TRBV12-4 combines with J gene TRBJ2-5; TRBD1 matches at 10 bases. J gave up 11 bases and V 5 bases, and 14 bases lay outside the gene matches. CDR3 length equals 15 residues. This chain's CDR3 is CASSRMGQGTYGQYF. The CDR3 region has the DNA TGTGCCAGCAGTCGCATGGGACAGGGGACCTACGGGCAGTACTTC.

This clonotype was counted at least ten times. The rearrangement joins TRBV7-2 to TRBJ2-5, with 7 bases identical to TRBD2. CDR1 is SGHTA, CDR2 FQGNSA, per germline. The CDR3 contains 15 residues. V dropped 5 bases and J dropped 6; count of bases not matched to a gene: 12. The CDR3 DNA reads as TGTGCCAGCAGCCCCAGGAGCGGGGACCGAAAGACCCAGTACTTC. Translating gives CASSPRSGDRKTQYF.

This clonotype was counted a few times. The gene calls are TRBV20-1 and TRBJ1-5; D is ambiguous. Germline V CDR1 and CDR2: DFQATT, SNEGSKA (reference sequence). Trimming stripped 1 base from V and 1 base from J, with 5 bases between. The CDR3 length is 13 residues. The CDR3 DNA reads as TGCAGTGCTAGAGTGCCGAGCAATCAGCCCCAGCATTTT. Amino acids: CSARVPSNQPQHF.